This TCR beta chain is from a study of vaccination and CD4 T cells after COVID-19. Treatment here: approximately nine-day PBMC culture with coronavirus spike peptide pools or control peptides (ViraFEST assay). T cells were expanded with peptide pools, and expanded clonotypes were identified by TCR sequencing. Germline V gene sequence: CDR1 KGHSH, CDR2 LQKENI. The CDR3 has 14 amino acids. Remarks on this clonotype: Its antigen remains unknown. Possible read error: a much larger clone is one base away.

Cultured CD4+ T cell DNA was sequenced using the Oncomine TCR Beta short-read assay. MiXCR, run by TCRdb on the PCR reads, gives a single entry per CDR3 protein. Among around 13,000 distinct CDR3 sequences, over 40% were seen once, and the ten largest hold roughly 16%. This rearrangement joins TRBV18 to TRBJ1-5; D is ambiguous. The clonotype comes from a human donor who had recovered from COVID-19. The specimen was CD4+ T cells from blood, cultured in vitro. The CDR3 sequence: CANSSGFSNQPQHF. As DNA, the CDR3 is TGTGCCAACTCAAGTGGATTCAGCAATCAGCCCCAGCATTTT.